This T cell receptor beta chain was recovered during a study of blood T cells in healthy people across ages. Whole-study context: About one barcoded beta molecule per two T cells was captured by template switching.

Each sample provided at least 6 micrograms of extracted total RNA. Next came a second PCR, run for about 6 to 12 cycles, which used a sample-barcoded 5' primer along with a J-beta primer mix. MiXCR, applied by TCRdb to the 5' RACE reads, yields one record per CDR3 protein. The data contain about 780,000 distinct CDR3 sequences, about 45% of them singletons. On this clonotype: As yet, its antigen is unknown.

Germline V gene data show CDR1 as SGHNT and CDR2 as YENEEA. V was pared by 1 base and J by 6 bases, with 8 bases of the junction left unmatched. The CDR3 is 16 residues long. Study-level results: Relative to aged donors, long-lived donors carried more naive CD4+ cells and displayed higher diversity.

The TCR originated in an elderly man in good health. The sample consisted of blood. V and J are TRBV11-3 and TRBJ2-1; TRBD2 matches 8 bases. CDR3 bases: TGTGCCAGCAGCTTAGGGGGACTAGGTGGTCTCAATGAGCAGTTCTTC. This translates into CASSLGGLGGLNEQFF.